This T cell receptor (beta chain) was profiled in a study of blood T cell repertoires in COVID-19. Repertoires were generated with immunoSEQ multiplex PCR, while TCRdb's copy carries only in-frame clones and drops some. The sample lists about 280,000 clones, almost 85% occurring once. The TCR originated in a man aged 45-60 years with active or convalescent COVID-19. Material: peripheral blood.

CDR3 sequence: CASSENPGQLRGETQYF. As DNA, the CDR3 is TGTGCCAGCAGCGAAAACCCGGGACAATTGAGGGGGGAGACCCAGTACTTC. The chain employs TRBV5-5 and TRBJ2-5; TRBD1 might be the D (6 bases). Germline V gene lookup returns CDR1 SGHKS and CDR2 YYEKEE (reference sequence). Trimming shortened V by 4 bases and J by 5 bases, and 24 bases separated the two germline ends. This CDR3 has 17 amino acids.